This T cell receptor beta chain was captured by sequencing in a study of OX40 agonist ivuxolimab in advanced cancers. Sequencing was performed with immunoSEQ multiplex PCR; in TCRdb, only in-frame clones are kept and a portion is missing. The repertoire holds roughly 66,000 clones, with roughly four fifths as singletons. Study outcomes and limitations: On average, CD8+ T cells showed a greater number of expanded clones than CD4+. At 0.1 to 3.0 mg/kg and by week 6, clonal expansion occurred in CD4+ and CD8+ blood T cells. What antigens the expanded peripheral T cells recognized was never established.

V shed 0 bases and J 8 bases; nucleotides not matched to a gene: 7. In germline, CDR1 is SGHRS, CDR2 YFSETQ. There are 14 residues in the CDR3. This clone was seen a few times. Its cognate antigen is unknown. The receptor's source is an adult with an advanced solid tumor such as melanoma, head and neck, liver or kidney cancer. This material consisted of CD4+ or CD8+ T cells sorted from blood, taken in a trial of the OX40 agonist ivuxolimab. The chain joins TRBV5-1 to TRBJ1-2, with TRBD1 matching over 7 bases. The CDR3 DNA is TGCGCCAGCAGCTTGGGAACAGGGGAGCAAGGCTACACCTTC. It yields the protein CASSLGTGEQGYTF.